Given below is one T cell receptor (beta chain) in context. Its antigen is not known. Possible read error: a much larger clone is one base away. This sample is part of a study of regulatory T cells in long-lasting Graves disease. Sequencing libraries for TCR beta were prepared with iRepertoire HTBI primers and Arm-PCR of CDR3 regions. TCRdb re-analysed the multiplex PCR reads in MiXCR, keeping a single row per CDR3 protein. Of 500,000 to 800,000 distinct CDR3 sequences listed, 25% to 30% were seen once; the top ten hold about 42%. Germline loops: CDR1 SGHAT, CDR2 FQNNGV. This CDR3 spans 18 amino acids. Regarding time point: persistent/refractory GD, antithyroid drugs over 5 years with positive TRAb. PBMC RNA served as the TCR library source. The authors drew about 9 milliliters of peripheral blood into EDTA tubes. Study results and caveats: Researchers examined only peripheral blood and not thyroid tissue.

The TCR originated in a female donor with Graves disease. This rearrangement joins TRBV11-2 to TRBJ2-4; TRBD2 aligns across 7 bases. Sequences were derived from peripheral blood mononuclear cells (PBMCs), sampled when the disease was refractory, from a patient treated with antithyroid drugs. CDR3 region: CANSPGRSGREPKNIQYF. CDR3 nucleotides: TGTGCCAACAGCCCCGGGCGATCAGGGCGGGAGCCCAAAAACATTCAGTACTTC.